A single sample gave rise to the 18 T cell receptor beta chains below, sequenced in a study of CD8 T cells in Susac syndrome. Reverse transcription of about 0.5 to 1 ug RNA used random hexamers. TCRdb reanalysed the immunoSEQ multiplex PCR reads using MiXCR and keeps one entry per CDR3 protein. The table includes 120,000 or so distinct CDR3 sequences, nearly 95% detected once. The sample consisted of CD4+ T cells from PBMCs. All receptors derive from a human donor in good health.

The chain uses TRBV20-1 and TRBJ2-5; tentatively, D is TRBD1 (6 bases). There are 11 residues in the CDR3. V was clipped by 6 bases and J by 4 bases, with 9 bases between them. Per germline, CDR1 DFQATT and CDR2 SNEGSKA (reference sequence). This chain's CDR3 is CSATQGETQYF. In nucleotides, the CDR3 is TGCAGTGCCACACAGGGAGAGACCCAGTACTTC.

This sequence joins TRBV6-5 and TRBJ2-7; 8 nucleotides align to TRBD2. This CDR3 is built from 14 residues. J lost 2 bases, V lost 8 bases, and 8 bases had no gene match. Germline V gene data show CDR1 as MNHEY and CDR2 as SVGAGI. DNA of the CDR3: TGTGCCAGCTCCTGGGTTAGCGGGGCCTACGAGCAGTACTTC. Protein product: CASSWVSGAYEQYF.

This chain uses TRBV5-1 with TRBJ2-5, with D maybe TRBD2 (5 bases). The germline V gene encodes CDR1 SGHRS and CDR2 YFSETQ. Trimming stripped 0 bases from V and 5 bases from J, with 11 bases between. This CDR3 comprises 14 residues. CDR3 nucleotides: TGCGCCAGCAGCTTGGAAGGGAGCCGGGAGACCCAGTACTTC. As protein: CASSLEGSRETQYF.

The CDR3 spells CSVDGPGQFF. The DNA for the CDR3 is TGCAGCGTTGATGGGCCGGGGCAGTTCTTC. The V and J genes are TRBV29-1 and TRBJ2-1; the D is unclear. This CDR3 spans 10 amino acids. Trimming cost V 3 bases and J 12 bases, with 9 bases left between them. Germline CDR1 reads SQVTM; CDR2 reads ANQGSEA.

This clonotype was counted a single time. The chain carries TRBV29-1 and TRBJ2-3; D may be TRBD2 (6 bases). V lost 4 bases and J lost 11, with 13 bases in between. The CDR3 sequence is 11 residues long. CDR1 and CDR2 (germline): SQVTM, ANQGSEA. CDR3 amino acids: CSVAVNGGQYF. In nucleotides, the CDR3 is TGCAGCGTTGCGGTCAACGGGGGGCAGTATTTT.

The chain has TRBV3-1 and TRBJ2-7; D not resolved. This CDR3 spans 15 amino acids. Trimming pared 0 bases from V and 0 bases from J, leaving 9 bases between. Germline CDR1 is LGHDT and CDR2 is YNNKEL (reference sequence). The CDR3 reads CASSQEGRSSYEQYF. CDR3 DNA sequence: TGTGCCAGCAGCCAAGAGGGCAGGAGCTCCTACGAGCAGTACTTC.

This rearrangement joins TRBV19 to TRBJ1-5, with 9 bases that match TRBD1. This CDR3 is built from 18 residues. The V gene end was trimmed by 7 bases and the J gene end by 0 bases; junction bases not matched to a gene: 13. From germline, CDR1 is LNHDA and CDR2 SQIVND (reference sequence). Here the CDR3 DNA reads TGTGCCAGTACCCCAACCCTGGGACAGGGATTTAGCAATCAGCCCCAGCATTTT. It codes for CASTPTLGQGFSNQPQHF.

This clonotype appeared a single time. The chain employs TRBV7-2 and TRBJ2-5; TRBD2 matches at 8 bases. CDR3 size: 14 residues. J was trimmed by 4 bases and V by 2 bases; bases with no gene match: 3. Germline CDR1 is SGHTA and CDR2 is FQGNSA. The CDR3 here is CASSLNLAGETQYF. For the CDR3, the DNA is TGTGCCAGCAGCTTAAATCTAGCGGGAGAGACCCAGTACTTC.

J is TRBJ2-7 and V is TRBV19; no clear D. The V gene lost 3 bases and the J gene lost 3 bases, with 9 bases spanning the gap. CDR3 length equals 13 residues. CDR1 and CDR2 (germline): LNHDA, SQIVND (reference sequence). The CDR3 region has the DNA TGTGCCAGTAGTATTGACACGATCTACGAGCAGTACTTC. Protein product: CASSIDTIYEQYF.

The V gene is TRBV29-1, the J gene TRBJ1-5, with D tentatively TRBD1 (5 bases). Trimming cost V 4 bases and J 7 bases, with 14 bases left between them. Per the germline V gene, CDR1 is SQVTM and CDR2 is ANQGSEA. The CDR3 extends over 13 amino acids. CDR3 bases: TGCAGCGTTGGGGAGGGGATCGGACAGCCCCAGCATTTT. It encodes CSVGEGIGQPQHF.

The rearrangement links TRBV6-2 or TRBV6-3 to TRBJ1-1, with D perhaps TRBD1 (6 bases). The length of the CDR3 is 12 residues. The germline gives CDR1 MNHEY, CDR2 SVGEGT. With 6 bases removed from V and 11 bases from J, the gap between germline ends came to 16 bases. The CDR3 sequence: CASSWGAYGAFF. The DNA of the CDR3 is TGTGCCAGCAGCTGGGGGGCCTACGGGGCTTTCTTT.

This clonotype showed up just once. The gene calls are TRBV28 and TRBJ2-5; TRBD1 aligns across 7 bases. Germline assignment: CDR1 MDHEN and CDR2 SYDVKM. J lost 1 base, V lost 3 bases, and 5 bases had no gene match. The CDR3 is 15 amino acids. The CDR3: CASSFPTGTQETQYF. CDR3 sequence (DNA): TGTGCCAGCAGTTTCCCGACAGGGACCCAAGAGACCCAGTACTTC.

In this sample, this clonotype turned up once. The rearrangement uses TRBV29-1 and TRBJ1-1; tentative D call: TRBD1 (6 bases). CDR3 length equals 12 residues. Trimming stripped 1 base from V and 11 bases from J, with 14 bases between. Germline V gene lookup returns CDR1 SQVTM and CDR2 ANQGSEA. CDR3 nucleotides: TGCAGCGTTGAAGTTATTAGGCAGGGGGCTTTCTTT. Encoded protein: CSVEVIRQGAFF.

This rearrangement joins TRBV7-9 to TRBJ2-2, with D uncertain. Germline assignment: CDR1 SEHNR and CDR2 FQNEAQ (reference sequence). The CDR3 is 14 residues long. V lost 8 bases to trimming and J lost 0 bases, with 10 bases between them. CDR3 sequence reads: CASGLHSNTGELFF. CDR3 sequence (DNA): TGTGCCAGCGGTTTACATTCGAACACCGGGGAGCTGTTTTTT.

The chain recombines TRBV20-1 with TRBJ2-5; 9 nucleotides align to TRBD2. The germline gives CDR1 DFQATT, CDR2 SNEGSKA (reference sequence). The CDR3 contains 17 residues. J was trimmed by 3 bases and V by 8 bases; bases with no gene match: 19. The CDR3 coding sequence is TGCAGTCTCCACTCTTTATTGGTAGCGGGAGTGAAAGAGACCCAGTACTTC. Its translation is CSLHSLLVAGVKETQYF.

This rearrangement joins TRBV29-1 to TRBJ1-5; D uncertain. The V gene's germline CDR1 is SQVTM and CDR2 ANQGSEA. The CDR3 length is 13 residues. Trimming pared 7 bases from V and 0 bases from J, leaving 10 bases between. This chain's CDR3 is CSGARDSNQPQHF. In DNA form, the CDR3 reads TGCAGCGGAGCCAGAGATAGCAATCAGCCCCAGCATTTT.

Remarks on this clonotype: A junction end diverges from the germline sequence, so it may reflect a read error. The chain couples TRBV20-1 to TRBJ1-2; D is undetermined. The CDR3 totals 8 residues. CDR1 is DFQATT, CDR2 SNEGSKA, per germline (reference sequence). The CDR3, as DNA: TGCAGTACGAACTTCCACGGCTTC. Translating it yields CSTNFHGF.

This chain links TRBV3-1 with TRBJ2-1; TRBD2 might be the D (5 bases). Trimming left V 5 bases short and J 9 bases short, with 11 bases between. Germline-derived CDR1 and CDR2 are LGHDT and YNNKEL (reference sequence). This CDR3 region has 12 residues. The CDR3 here is CASSFPGGEQFF. CDR3 sequence (DNA): TGTGCCAGCAGCTTTCCAGGAGGTGAGCAGTTCTTC.